One and the same sample provided the 16 T cell receptor beta chains below, sequenced in a study of T cell repertoires in cytomegalovirus infection. One entry per CDR3 protein results from TCRdb running MiXCR on the reads. The sample holds a few hundred thousand distinct CDR3 sequences, roughly 42% seen once. Antigens for these TCRs are unknown. The sample consisted of cultured PBMCs, taken from culture after CMV antigen stimulation. Every receptor here comes from a human donor in good health (CMV status not recorded). Some clones in this sample may be carry-over from other donors' samples.

This rearrangement joins TRBV7-9 to TRBJ2-1; the D gene is possibly TRBD2 (6 bases). CDR1 is SEHNR, CDR2 FQNEAQ, per germline (reference sequence). The CDR3 totals 14 residues. V was trimmed by 2 bases and J by 4 bases, leaving 9 bases between them. In nucleotides, the CDR3 is TGTGCCAGCAGCTTAACGGCGGGGTACAATGAGCAGTTCTTC. Residues: CASSLTAGYNEQFF.

Here the CDR3 DNA reads TGTGCCAGCAGCCAGCAGGAGATGAACACTGAAGCTTTCTTT. Protein product: CASSQQEMNTEAFF. The chain links TRBV3-1 to TRBJ1-1; D is unclear. The CDR3 runs 14 residues. CDR1 is LGHDT and CDR2 is YNNKEL in the germline V gene (reference sequence). The V end lost 3 bases, the J end lost 0 bases, and 8 bases lay between the germline ends.

This sequence joins TRBV12-3 or TRBV12-4 and TRBJ1-4; D gene ambiguous. Trimming removed 5 bases at V and 11 bases at J, with 12 bases between. CDR3 length: 12 amino acids. The CDR3 region is CASSRTERKLFF. In nucleotides, the CDR3 is TGTGCCAGCAGTCGTACGGAAAGGAAACTGTTTTTT.

This clonotype is a singleton in its sample. This CDR3 reads CASSLGPFGRGSSYEQYF. The CDR3 bases are TGTGCCAGCAGTTTAGGTCCCTTTGGCAGGGGCAGCTCCTACGAGCAGTACTTC. This chain uses TRBV28 with TRBJ2-7, with a tentative D call TRBD1 (6 bases). Germline values: CDR1 MDHEN, CDR2 SYDVKM. The CDR3 contains 18 residues. V was clipped by 2 bases and J by 0 bases, with 20 bases between them.

The chain recombines TRBV12-3 or TRBV12-4 with TRBJ2-1, with 7 bases matching TRBD2. The CDR3 length is 16 residues. Losses at the gene ends were 5 bases for V and 3 bases for J; bases not matched to a gene: 10. The CDR3 nucleotides are TGTGCCAGCAGTCAGGGATCGGGGGGTAGCTACAATGAGCAGTTCTTC. Its translation: CASSQGSGGSYNEQFF.

This clonotype has at least ten counts. The chain couples TRBV29-1 to TRBJ1-2; D not resolved. CDR1 is SQVTM, CDR2 ANQGSEA, per germline. Trimming took off 6 bases at V and 8 bases at J, with 16 bases between the two ends. The CDR3 extends over 12 amino acids. The CDR3 region is CSVATLRQGYTF. The CDR3 DNA is TGCAGCGTCGCAACACTGAGGCAGGGCTACACCTTC.

The chain recombines TRBV7-2 with TRBJ1-5; no firm D call. The germline V gene encodes CDR1 SGHTA and CDR2 FQGNSA. This CDR3 has 15 amino acids. With 1 base removed from V and 6 bases from J, the gap between germline ends came to 13 bases. CDR3: CASSLGFGLAQPQHF. The CDR3 DNA follows: TGTGCCAGCAGCTTAGGTTTCGGGCTAGCTCAGCCCCAGCATTTT.

V gene TRBV12-5 combines with J gene TRBJ2-1; 9 bases are a match to TRBD2. J gave up 7 bases and V 1 base, and 11 bases lay outside the gene matches. Per germline, CDR1 LGHNT and CDR2 FRNRAP. The CDR3 covers 17 residues. CDR3 sequence reads: CASGLAGRREGRNEQFF. In DNA, the CDR3 is TGTGCTAGTGGTTTGGCCGGAAGGCGGGAGGGCAGAAATGAGCAGTTCTTC.

This clonotype was detected only a few times. This chain links TRBV7-8 with TRBJ2-3; TRBD2 aligns across 12 bases. The V gene end was trimmed by 7 bases and the J gene end by 0 bases; junction bases not matched to a gene: 11. The length of the CDR3 is 18 residues. CDR1 and CDR2 (germline): SGHVS, FQNEAQ. This chain's CDR3 is CASTLGLAGGPSTDTQYF. The DNA of the CDR3 is TGTGCCAGCACTTTGGGGCTAGCGGGAGGGCCAAGCACAGATACGCAGTATTTT.

This chain joins TRBV6-2 or TRBV6-3 and TRBJ1-2; D gene unclear. The CDR3 contains 13 residues. Germline CDR1 reads MNHEY; CDR2 reads SVGEGT. The V gene lost 2 bases and the J gene lost 8 bases, with 12 bases spanning the gap. The CDR3 is CASSYQSSIGYTF. In DNA, the CDR3 is TGTGCCAGCAGTTACCAGTCAAGCATCGGCTACACCTTC.

A few counts support this clonotype. The V gene is TRBV4-1, the J gene TRBJ1-5, with 11 bases fitting TRBD1. CDR1 and CDR2 (germline): MGHRA, YSYEKL. The CDR3 runs 15 residues. V dropped 3 bases and J dropped 5; count of bases not matched to a gene: 3. This CDR3 reads CASSHWTGGDQPQHF. CDR3 sequence (DNA): TGCGCCAGCAGCCACTGGACAGGGGGCGATCAGCCCCAGCATTTT.

The table lists this clonotype with a few counts. This chain connects TRBV5-4 to TRBJ2-7; 15 bases are shared with TRBD2. This CDR3 is built from 16 residues. V lost 3 bases, J lost 3 bases, and 4 bases stayed unmatched. From germline, CDR1 is SGHNT and CDR2 YYREEE (reference sequence). The CDR3 is CASSWTSGRGSYEQYF. CDR3 bases: TGTGCCAGCAGCTGGACTAGCGGGAGGGGTAGCTACGAGCAGTACTTC. Based on the CDR3 plus reference TRBV5-4 and TRBJ2-7, the full variable domain is ETGVTQSPTHLIKTRGQQVTLRCSSQSGHNTVSWYQQALGQGPQFIFQYYREEENGRGNFPPRFSGLQFPNYSSELNVNALELDDSALYLCASSWTSGRGSYEQYFGPGTRLTVT.

The chain links TRBV7-6 to TRBJ1-4; D gene ambiguous. The ends were cut back, 3 bases at V and 4 bases at J, with 9 bases in the middle. Germline lookup yields CDR1 SGHVS and CDR2 FNYEAQ. The CDR3 is made up of 14 amino acids. CDR3: CASSFGVRNEKLFF. CDR3 bases: TGTGCCAGCAGCTTCGGGGTCCGTAATGAAAAACTGTTTTTT.

This sequence joins TRBV12-5 and TRBJ2-2; D call uncertain. Per the germline V gene, CDR1 is LGHNT and CDR2 is FRNRAP. V was clipped by 9 bases and J by 6 bases, with 11 bases between them. The CDR3 covers 12 residues. CDR3 residues: CASVTDAGELFF. The CDR3 DNA follows: TGTGCTAGCGTGACGGACGCCGGGGAGCTGTTTTTT.

This sequence joins TRBV6-5 and TRBJ2-7; 7 bases fit TRBD1. Germline CDR1 and CDR2: MNHEY and SVGAGI. The CDR3 runs 14 residues. Germline trimming cut 6 bases from V and 6 bases from J; bases unmatched to any gene: 11. The CDR3 spells CASSRGTVPGEQYF. Here the CDR3 DNA reads TGTGCCAGCAGCCGAGGGACAGTTCCCGGCGAGCAGTACTTC.

The chain employs TRBV5-6 and TRBJ1-6; D remains unclear. Trimming took off 7 bases at V and 9 bases at J, with 14 bases between the two ends. Germline V CDR1 and CDR2: SGHDT, YYEEEE. CDR3 length: 13 residues. CDR3 DNA sequence: TGTGCCAGCGGACTGGGCAGGAGTTCACCCCTCCACTTT. Amino acids: CASGLGRSSPLHF.